A selection of T cell receptor beta chains follows, all from one sample in a study of early T cells in non-severe SARS-CoV-2 infection. TCRdb re-derived calls from the 5' RACE reads in MiXCR, one entry per CDR3 protein. The sample has tens of thousands of distinct CDR3 sequences, more than 15% seen once. The source material was whole blood, sampled at baseline. Source of these receptors: an adult who was a healthcare worker with PCR-confirmed SARS-CoV-2 infection or an uninfected control (not recorded which). Both conserved end residues are part of each CDR3. A D gene is named only where the DNA matches it firmly. Only some rows state a clone size, as once, few, many or a class for expanded clones.

TRBV7-2	15	many	TRBJ2-3	.	CASSRTQELVDTQYF	TGTGCCAGCAGTCGTACACAGGAGTTGGTAGATACGCAGTATTTT
TRBV5-5	13	.	TRBJ2-1	.	CASSFAVVAEQFF	TGTGCCAGCAGCTTCGCTGTTGTCGCTGAGCAGTTCTTC
TRBV7-9	15	few	TRBJ2-2	.	CASSSGVNLMGELFF	TGTGCCAGCAGCTCCGGAGTTAATCTTATGGGGGAGCTGTTTTTT
TRBV19	14	many	TRBJ2-6	.	CASSEHSGANVLTF	TGTGCCAGTAGTGAGCACTCTGGGGCCAACGTCCTGACTTTC
TRBV6-5	13	few	TRBJ2-1	.	CASSPLIGDEQFF	TGTGCCAGCAGTCCTCTGATTGGGGATGAGCAGTTCTTC
TRBV2	14	.	TRBJ1-2	TRBD1	CASSETGGAYGYTF	TGTGCCAGCAGTGAGACAGGGGGCGCCTATGGCTACACCTTC
TRBV28	16	many	TRBJ2-1	.	CASSRSHTGAYNEQFF	TGTGCCAGCAGCCGTAGTCACACGGGAGCGTACAATGAGCAGTTCTTC
TRBV9	13	.	TRBJ2-7	.	CASSGGPWDEQYF	TGTGCCAGCAGCGGAGGACCTTGGGACGAGCAGTACTTC
TRBV9	15	many	TRBJ2-7	TRBD1	CASSAEGRGTYEQYF	TGTGCCAGCAGCGCTGAGGGCAGGGGGACCTACGAGCAGTACTTC
TRBV12-3/TRBV12-4	16	few	TRBJ1-1	TRBD1	CASTTTGSIRNTEAFF	TGTGCCAGCACCACGACAGGGTCGATCAGGAACACTGAAGCTTTCTTT
TRBV3-1	18	.	TRBJ2-1	.	CASSQPLHRRVSYNEQFF	TGTGCCAGCAGCCAACCTCTGCACAGGAGAGTCTCCTACAATGAGCAGTTCTTC
TRBV12-3/TRBV12-4	14	many	TRBJ2-2	.	CASSTTGNTGELFF	TGTGCCAGCAGCACGACAGGGAACACCGGGGAGCTGTTTTTT
TRBV18	14	.	TRBJ2-1	TRBD2	CASSPPSLAGEQFF	TGTGCCAGCTCACCACCATCTCTAGCGGGTGAGCAGTTCTTC
TRBV9	13	few	TRBJ1-6	.	CASSVDGNSPLHF	TGTGCCAGCAGCGTAGACGGAAATTCACCCCTCCACTTT
TRBV3-1	15	.	TRBJ1-1	TRBD1	CASSPRQGQNTEAFF	TGTGCCAGCAGCCCCCGACAGGGACAGAACACTGAAGCTTTCTTT
TRBV5-1	16	.	TRBJ2-1	.	CASSGGTTPSYNEQFF	TGCGCCAGCAGCGGAGGGACAACACCCTCCTACAATGAGCAGTTCTTC
TRBV2	12	.	TRBJ1-3	.	CASSDIGNTIYF	TGTGCCAGCAGTGATATTGGAAACACCATATATTTT
TRBV2	15	.	TRBJ1-6	.	CASSEAGGQNSPLHF	TGTGCCAGCAGTGAAGCAGGAGGACAGAATTCACCCCTCCACTTT
TRBV10-1	14	many	TRBJ2-1	TRBD1	CASSPGGPYNEQFF	TGCGCCAGCAGCCCAGGGGGCCCCTACAATGAGCAGTTCTTC
TRBV29-1	11	few	TRBJ2-1	.	CSVEQSGEQFF	TGCAGCGTTGAACAGTCTGGAGAGCAGTTCTTC
TRBV6-6	15	.	TRBJ2-7	TRBD1	CASTPGQGYSYEQYF	TGTGCCAGCACCCCGGGACAGGGTTACTCCTACGAGCAGTACTTC
TRBV20-1	18	.	TRBJ1-5	TRBD1	CSARPGRTGQVHNQPQHF	TGCAGTGCTAGACCTGGACGTACGGGACAGGTCCACAATCAGCCCCAGCATTTT
TRBV2	15	few	TRBJ2-3	TRBD1	CASSAGQGLTDTQYF	TGTGCCAGCAGTGCGGGACAGGGATTGACAGATACGCAGTATTTT
TRBV12-3/TRBV12-4	15	.	TRBJ2-2	.	CASSLWGANTGELFF	TGTGCCAGCAGTTTATGGGGCGCGAACACCGGGGAGCTGTTTTTT
TRBV10-2	12	.	TRBJ2-7	.	CASSGATYEQYF	TGCGCCAGTTCAGGGGCTACCTACGAGCAGTACTTC
TRBV20-1	14	.	TRBJ1-2	.	CSAPPEGANYGYTF	TGCAGTGCGCCCCCCGAGGGTGCTAACTATGGCTACACCTTC
TRBV4-3	15	few	TRBJ2-1	.	CASSQVERGGGEQFF	TGCGCCAGCAGCCAAGTCGAGCGAGGGGGGGGTGAGCAGTTCTTC
TRBV20-1	14	few	TRBJ1-2	.	CSAREAASNYGYTF	TGCAGTGCTAGAGAGGCCGCGTCTAACTATGGCTACACCTTC
TRBV24-1	16	.	TRBJ2-3	TRBD2	CATSDPIAGGLHTQYF	TGTGCCACCAGTGACCCAATAGCGGGGGGGCTGCATACGCAGTATTTT
TRBV7-2	16	few	TRBJ2-5	.	CASSPPGGGLQETQYF	TGTGCCAGCAGCCCACCAGGGGGAGGGCTCCAAGAGACCCAGTACTTC
TRBV30	14	few	TRBJ1-6	TRBD1	CAWSARDSDSPLHF	TGTGCCTGGAGTGCGAGGGACAGCGATTCACCCCTCCACTTT